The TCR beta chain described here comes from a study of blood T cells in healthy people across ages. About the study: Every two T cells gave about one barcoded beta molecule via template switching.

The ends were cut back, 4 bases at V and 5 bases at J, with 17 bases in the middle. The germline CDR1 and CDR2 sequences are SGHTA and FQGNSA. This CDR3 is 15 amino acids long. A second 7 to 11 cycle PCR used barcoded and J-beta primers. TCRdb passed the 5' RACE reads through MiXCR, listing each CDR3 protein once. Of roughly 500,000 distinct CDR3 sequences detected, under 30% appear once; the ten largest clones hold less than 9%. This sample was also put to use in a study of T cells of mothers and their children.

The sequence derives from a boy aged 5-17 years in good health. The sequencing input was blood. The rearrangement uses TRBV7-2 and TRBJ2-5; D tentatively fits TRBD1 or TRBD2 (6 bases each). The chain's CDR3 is CASSSPALGGETQYF. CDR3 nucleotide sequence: TGTGCCAGCAGCTCCCCAGCACTAGGGGGGGAGACCCAGTACTTC.